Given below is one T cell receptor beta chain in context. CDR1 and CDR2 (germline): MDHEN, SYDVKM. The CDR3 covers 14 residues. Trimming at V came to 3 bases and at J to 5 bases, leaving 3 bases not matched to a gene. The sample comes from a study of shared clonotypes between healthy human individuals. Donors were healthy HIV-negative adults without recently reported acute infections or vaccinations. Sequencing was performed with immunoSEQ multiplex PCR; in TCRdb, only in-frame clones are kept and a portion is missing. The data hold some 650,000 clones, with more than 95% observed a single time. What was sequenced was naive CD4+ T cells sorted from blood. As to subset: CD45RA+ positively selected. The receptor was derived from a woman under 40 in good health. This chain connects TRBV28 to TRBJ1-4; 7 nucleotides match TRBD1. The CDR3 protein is CASSFGTVNEKLFF. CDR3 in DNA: TGTGCCAGCAGTTTTGGGACAGTAAATGAAAAACTGTTTTTT.